This T cell receptor beta chain was profiled in a study of glioma-infiltrating T cells after dendritic cell vaccination (dated by TCRdb to about 2016). In terms of the full investigation: Of the roughly 15 glioblastoma patients in the cohort, all drawn from Phase I and II dendritic cell vaccination trials, 9 were newly diagnosed and 6 had recurrent disease. Survival after dendritic cell vaccination was correlated with TCR sequencing metrics, such as TIL content and the overlap between tumor and blood repertoires. Patients received three intradermal dendritic cell vaccine injections at biweekly intervals in the arm below the axilla. Deep sequencing of TCR beta CDR3 regions was used to quantify tumor-infiltrating lymphocyte content and compare tumor and blood repertoires in dendritic cell-vaccinated glioblastoma patients. The vaccine was prepared from monocyte-derived dendritic cells that were cultured for under 8 days with IL-4 and GM-CSF and then pulsed overnight with autologous tumor lysate. Autologous tumor lysate-pulsed dendritic cell vaccination was administered to the patients between the early 2000s and the early 2010s.

Results and caveats for the whole study, not just this receptor: No direct relationship between TCR clonality and survival was found, suggesting a diverse polyclonal response may matter. The response model built on TCR overlap across three groups was characterized as speculative, with prospective validation still needed. The cohort was small and heterogeneous, only a few patients had full blood and tumor sets, and even fewer had initial-recurrent tumor pairs. Higher estimated pretreatment TIL content predicted longer time to progression and overall survival after dendritic cell vaccination.

Using the immunoSEQ assay, TCRB CDR3 regions were amplified from approximately 2.1 micrograms of genomic DNA, or from all available DNA when less than that was on hand. Multiplex PCR used 60 forward primers for TCR V beta segments and 13 reverse primers for J beta segments. To estimate reads per starting template, synthetic control templates were spiked into each sample at limiting dilution. The Illumina HiSeq System generated sequencing reads of 87 bp. In the authors' own workflow: PCR and sequencing errors were removed by a nearest neighbor algorithm that merged closely related sequences. TCR overlap was defined as the percentage of unique tumor TCR beta sequences that were also present in the same patient's peripheral blood. In TCRdb, the immuneACCESS table is reduced to in-frame sequences with V and J assigned. These tables do not hold every clone; where another copy was compared, an unresolved V gene accounts for under half, and the others remain unexplained. That table gives V, J and clone size, and the DNA gave D and trimming. Across this sample there are under 40,000 clones, with 90% seen only once. Of the sample, roughly 2% falls within the top ten clones.

Selection of patients required sufficient residual fresh-frozen tumor tissue and over two years of available survival data. An isocitrate dehydrogenase mutation was not carried by any of the glioblastoma patients, although molecular status was otherwise variable. PBMC were collected before vaccination, two weeks after the third vaccination, and at tumor progression if progression occurred. Genomic DNA was extracted with the Qiagen DNeasy Blood extraction Kit. For CDR1 and CDR2, the germline V gene lists SGDLS and YYNGEE. The cysteine opens and the phenylalanine closes a CDR3 of 15 amino acids. Only the CDR3 DNA stays, 45 bases, in frame from base 1. The V end gives up 0 bases and the J end 9 bases, leaving 9 bases in the junction not matched to a gene. Details on this clone: Its antigen has not been determined. Base-call qualities are not available, and no considerably larger clone is one nucleotide away.

Material: blood, obtained before dendritic cell vaccination. The clonotype originates from a human donor with glioblastoma. The rearrangement combines TRBV9 with TRBJ2-1; 7 nucleotides in the junction match TRBD2. The CDR3 protein is CASSVETSGDLEQFF. The bases read TGTGCCAGCAGCGTAGAAACCAGCGGGGATCTTGAGCAGTTCTTC.